This TCR beta chain is drawn from a study of beta chain features in type 1 diabetes. Expressed TCRB transcripts got sequenced, as all isolated RNA was reverse transcribed. The method was immunoSEQ multiplex PCR; TCRdb's version includes in-frame clones alone and lacks a portion of them. Here the sample spans over 650,000 clones, roughly 13% being singletons. Turning to this clone: The antigen is unknown.

This CDR3 contains 13 residues. V lost 0 bases and J lost 8, with 10 bases in between. The germline V gene encodes CDR1 LGHNA and CDR2 YSLEER. Findings and caveats of the study: Across all four CD4+ subsets, people with type 1 diabetes showed modestly shorter TCRB CDR3s.

The TCR originated in a young man with type 1 diabetes. Sequencing was done on a sample of naive CD4+ T cells from blood. V usage is TRBV4-3 and J usage is TRBJ1-2; D is unresolved. CDR3 nucleotides: TGCGCCAGCAGCCAAGATACTCGAGGCGGCTACACCTTC. As protein: CASSQDTRGGYTF.